The 13 T cell receptor beta chains presented below share a single source sample, sequenced in a study of T-cell memory formation after mild COVID-19. TCRdb used MiXCR to reprocess the 5' RACE reads, holding one entry per CDR3 protein. The table has about 390,000 distinct CDR3 sequences, about 17% seen once. The sample consisted of PBMCs or a T cell subset sorted from them (not recorded which). These TCRs come from a man younger than 35 who had mild COVID-19 (a few samples of this study predate the infection). Cell type and time point are not known.

The chain recombines TRBV12-3 or TRBV12-4 with TRBJ2-5; 7 bases agree with TRBD1. V lost 6 bases, J lost 7 bases, and 11 bases stayed unmatched. The CDR3 extends over 14 amino acids. The DNA for the CDR3 is TGTGCCAGCAGCCCCGGACAGGCCGTTGGGACCCAGTACTTC. It yields the protein CASSPGQAVGTQYF.

The chain combines TRBV12-3 or TRBV12-4 with TRBJ2-2; D is unclear. CDR3 length equals 15 residues. With 5 bases removed from V and 4 bases from J, the gap between germline ends came to 14 bases. This chain's CDR3 is CASSNTQIATGELFF. CDR3 nucleotide sequence: TGTGCCAGCAGTAACACACAAATCGCCACCGGGGAGCTGTTTTTT.

CDR3 nucleotides: TGTGCCATCAGTCACTCACAGAGCTCCTATAATTCACCCCTCCACTTT. It specifies CAISHSQSSYNSPLHF. This sequence joins TRBV10-3 and TRBJ1-6; no firm D call. Germline CDR1 ENHRY, CDR2 SYGVKD. V shed 5 bases and J shed 0 bases, with 11 bases lying between them. This CDR3 comprises 16 residues.

This clonotype showed up many times. The chain uses TRBV5-1 and TRBJ1-5; tentative D call: TRBD1 (6 bases). Trimming took 1 base from V and 3 from J, leaving 14 bases between them. CDR3 length: 16 amino acids. Germline assignment: CDR1 SGHRS and CDR2 YFSETQ. The CDR3 sequence is CASSLSAGAVNQPQHF. The DNA of the CDR3 is TGCGCCAGCAGCTTGTCGGCAGGGGCCGTCAATCAGCCCCAGCATTTT.

The chain combines TRBV30 with TRBJ2-7, with D perhaps being TRBD1 or TRBD2 (5 bases each). This CDR3 spans 11 amino acids. CDR1 is GTSNPN, CDR2 SVGIG, per germline (reference sequence). Trimming took 3 bases from V and 7 from J, leaving 10 bases between them. The CDR3, as DNA: TGTGCCTGGAGAACCGGGGCAGAGCAGTACTTC. The encoded protein is CAWRTGAEQYF.

This clonotype was observed a single time. The rearrangement links TRBV9 to TRBJ2-1; TRBD1 matches at 7 bases. V lost 5 bases to trimming and J lost 3 bases; unmatched junction nucleotides: 8. The CDR3 extends over 15 amino acids. CDR1 SGDLS and CDR2 YYNGEE come from the germline V gene. CDR3 region: CASRRTGEDYNEQFF. DNA of the CDR3: TGTGCCAGCAGACGGACAGGAGAAGACTACAATGAGCAGTTCTTC. The whole variable domain, remainder taken from reference TRBV9 and TRBJ2-1, is DSGVTQTPKHLITATGQRVTLRCSPRSGDLSVYWYQQSLDQGLQFLIQYYNGEERAKGNILERFSAQQFPDLHSELNLSSLELGDSALYFCASRRTGEDYNEQFFGPGTRLTVL.

There are a few counts of this clonotype. This sequence joins TRBV24-1 and TRBJ2-5; D is ambiguous. Germline loops: CDR1 KGHDR, CDR2 SFDVKD. V was trimmed by 4 bases and J by 5 bases, leaving 13 bases between them. The CDR3 is 14 amino acids. This CDR3 reads CATSEAGSRETQYF. The CDR3 nucleotides read TGTGCCACCAGTGAGGCCGGCTCCCGTGAGACCCAGTACTTC.

This clonotype was observed a few times. This chain uses TRBV7-9 with TRBJ2-3, with 8 bases that match TRBD2. Trimming took 8 bases from V and 9 from J; bases not matched to a gene: 7. The germline gives CDR1 SEHNR, CDR2 FQNEAQ (reference sequence). The CDR3 is 12 amino acids. CDR3 loop: CASRPGTRTQYF. The CDR3 coding sequence is TGTGCCAGCCGTCCGGGGACTAGGACGCAGTATTTT.

V gene TRBV20-1 combines with J gene TRBJ2-1; no reliable D call. The V end lost 8 bases, the J end lost 5 bases, and 7 bases lay between the germline ends. Germline V gene data show CDR1 as DFQATT and CDR2 as SNEGSKA (reference sequence). The CDR3 has 10 residues. CDR3 sequence (DNA): TGCAGTCTCTCAGACAATGAGCAGTTCTTC. Its protein product is CSLSDNEQFF.

This clonotype has at least ten counts. The chain is built from TRBV5-1 and TRBJ2-3; D remains ambiguous. Deletions cut 0 bases from V and 6 bases from J, with 8 bases between. The length of the CDR3 is 13 residues. Per germline, CDR1 SGHRS and CDR2 YFSETQ. CDR3 sequence: CASSLDPPDTQYF. Here the CDR3 DNA reads TGCGCCAGCAGCTTGGACCCCCCGGATACGCAGTATTTT.

V usage is TRBV2 and J usage is TRBJ1-1, with no clear D. This CDR3 is 13 amino acids long. The ends were cut back, 7 bases at V and 1 base at J, with 10 bases in the middle. CDR1 and CDR2 (germline): SNHLY, FYNNEI. The CDR3 spells CASNEGSNTEAFF. Here the CDR3 DNA reads TGTGCCAGCAACGAGGGCTCGAACACTGAAGCTTTCTTT.

This clonotype was seen more than once but under ten times. The chain uses TRBV27 and TRBJ2-7; TRBD1 is a possible D gene (5 bases). The V and J ends lost 2 bases and 0 bases respectively, with 17 bases between them. CDR1 and CDR2 (germline): MNHEY, SMNVEV (reference sequence). The CDR3 has 17 amino acids. The DNA for the CDR3 is TGTGCCAGCAGTTTAGTGGTTAGGGGTACCCACTCCTACGAGCAGTACGTC. This sequence encodes CASSLVVRGTHSYEQYV.

The chain couples TRBV4-3 to TRBJ2-6; D unclear. The CDR3 contains 14 residues. Germline values: CDR1 LGHNA, CDR2 YSLEER. V lost 4 bases and J lost 1, with 5 bases in between. The CDR3 region has the DNA TGCGCCAGCAGCCCTCAGTCTGGGGCCAACGTCCTGACTTTC. It encodes CASSPQSGANVLTF.